These 24 T cell receptor beta chains came from one sample sequenced in a study of blood T cell repertoires in COVID-19. The table came from immunoSEQ multiplex PCR; TCRdb's copy has only in-frame clones and leaves some out. The data show some 120,000 clones, with less than 90% seen just once and 5% to 7.5% held by the top ten. Sequences were obtained from peripheral blood. All receptors come from a man at least 80 years old with active or convalescent COVID-19.

The chain carries TRBV7-2 and TRBJ1-2; unclear D gene. This CDR3 region has 15 residues. The V and J ends lost 0 bases and 2 bases respectively, with 10 bases between them. Germline V lookup: CDR1 SGHTA, CDR2 FQGNSA. The CDR3 DNA is TGTGCCAGCAGCTTAGCACAGCCATCCAACTATGGCTACACCTTC. Its translation is CASSLAQPSNYGYTF.

This chain connects TRBV7-2 to TRBJ1-5, with TRBD1 as a possible D gene (5 bases). Trimming shortened V by 3 bases and J by 9 bases, and 15 bases separated the two germline ends. The germline V gene encodes CDR1 SGHTA and CDR2 FQGNSA. This CDR3 contains 14 residues. The CDR3 nucleotides are TGTGCCAGCAGCTTTCAGGGCGCCGAAGGGCCCCAGCATTTT. This gives the protein CASSFQGAEGPQHF.

The J gene is TRBJ2-1, the V gene TRBV7-6; maybe TRBD1 (5 bases). V was shortened by 4 bases and J by 6 bases, with 28 bases between the two germline ends. The CDR3 contains 19 residues. CDR1 is SGHVS, CDR2 FNYEAQ, per germline. CDR3 loop: CASSSISWVTGIGANEQFF. The CDR3 coding sequence is TGTGCCAGCAGCTCCATTTCCTGGGTAACGGGCATTGGGGCCAATGAGCAGTTCTTC.

V is TRBV10-3 and J is TRBJ1-4; 10 bases line up with TRBD1. From germline, CDR1 is ENHRY and CDR2 SYGVKD. The ends lost 5 bases at V and 7 bases at J; junction bases unmatched: 4. The CDR3 loop spans 14 amino acids. The CDR3 sequence: CAISMTGGFEKLFF. The CDR3 bases are TGTGCCATCAGTATGACAGGGGGCTTTGAAAAACTGTTTTTT.

There are a few counts of this clone. The chain employs TRBV11-2 and TRBJ2-7; TRBD2 aligns across 7 bases. The germline gives CDR1 SGHAT, CDR2 FQNNGV. This CDR3 is built from 19 residues. Germline trimming cut 5 bases from V and 1 base from J; bases unmatched to any gene: 20. CDR3: CASSGRGNIGRGDSYEQYF. The CDR3 DNA reads TGTGCCAGCAGCGGGAGGGGAAACATAGGACGGGGAGATTCCTACGAGCAGTACTTC.

The chain links TRBV6-2 or TRBV6-3 to TRBJ1-6; 7 bases agree with TRBD1. Germline trimming cut 3 bases from V and 10 bases from J; bases unmatched to any gene: 24. CDR3 length equals 20 residues. Germline lookup yields CDR1 MNHEY and CDR2 SVGEGT. The chain's CDR3 is CASSYGRRRQGLYGRSPLHF. CDR3 DNA: TGTGCCAGCAGTTATGGGAGGAGGAGACAGGGCCTCTATGGAAGGTCACCCCTCCACTTT.

This sequence joins TRBV3-1 (or the pseudogene TRBV3-2) and TRBJ2-4, with 7 bases lining up with TRBD1. CDR1 is LGHDT and CDR2 is YNNKEL in the germline V gene (reference sequence). The CDR3 contains 13 residues. V gave up 4 bases and J gave up 7 bases; unmatched junction bases: 4. The CDR3 bases are TGTGCCAGCAGCCGGGGACAGAGCAACATTCAGTACTTC. It codes for CASSRGQSNIQYF.

This chain uses TRBV29-1 with TRBJ1-1, with 7 positions matching TRBD1. Germline CDR1 is SQVTM and CDR2 is ANQGSEA. The CDR3 contains 10 residues. Losses at the gene ends were 6 bases for V and 8 bases for J; bases not matched to a gene: 3. CDR3 loop: CSVGTAEAFF. Written as DNA, the CDR3 is TGCAGCGTCGGGACAGCCGAAGCTTTCTTT.

V gene TRBV2 combines with J gene TRBJ1-1; D gene ambiguous. The CDR3 covers 13 residues. Trimming pared 7 bases from V and 1 base from J, leaving 10 bases between. CDR1 SNHLY and CDR2 FYNNEI come from the germline V gene. The CDR3 DNA follows: TGTGCCAGCACCGAAGTAGAGAACACTGAAGCTTTCTTT. It translates to CASTEVENTEAFF. Filled out from reference TRBV2 and TRBJ1-1, the complete variable domain reads EPEVTQTPSHQVTQMGQEVILRCVPISNHLYFYWYRQILGQKVEFLVSFYNNEISEKSEIFDDQFSVERPDGSNFTLKIRSTKLEDSAMYFCASTEVENTEAFFGQGTRLTVV.

The rearrangement uses TRBV7-9 and TRBJ2-1, with TRBD2 as a possible D gene (5 bases). This CDR3 region has 16 residues. Trimming shortened V by 3 bases and J by 2 bases, and 14 bases separated the two germline ends. The germline V gene has CDR1 SEHNR and CDR2 FQNEAQ (reference sequence). The CDR3 bases are TGTGCCAGCAGCTTCGCGCATTCGGGGACCTACAATGAGCAGTTCTTC. Translation gives CASSFAHSGTYNEQFF.

This sequence joins TRBV6-5 and TRBJ2-1; possibly TRBD2 for D (6 bases). Germline CDR1 is MNHEY and CDR2 is SVGAGI. CDR3 size: 14 residues. With 3 bases removed from V and 5 bases from J, the gap between germline ends came to 11 bases. In nucleotides, the CDR3 is TGTGCCAGCAGTTATACGGGACTGGACAATGAGCAGTTCTTC. It specifies CASSYTGLDNEQFF.

The chain joins TRBV29-1 to TRBJ2-1; possible D gene TRBD2, 5 bases. Per the germline V gene, CDR1 is SQVTM and CDR2 is ANQGSEA. CDR3 size: 14 residues. V was shortened by 4 bases and J by 3 bases, with 13 bases between the two germline ends. The CDR3 DNA follows: TGCAGCGTTGCTACCAGCGGTCTCTACAATGAGCAGTTCTTC. Encoded protein: CSVATSGLYNEQFF.

The rearrangement uses TRBV3-1 (or the pseudogene TRBV3-2) and TRBJ1-2, with 7 bases lining up with TRBD1. The germline CDR1 and CDR2 sequences are LGHDT and YNNKEL (reference sequence). J lost 5 bases, V lost 1 base, and 4 bases had no gene match. The CDR3 sequence is 14 residues long. CDR3 region: CASSQGQGSYGYTF. The CDR3, as DNA: TGTGCCAGCAGCCAAGGACAGGGCAGTTATGGCTACACCTTC.

The chain recombines TRBV3-1 (or the pseudogene TRBV3-2) with TRBJ1-6; 8 positions agree with TRBD1. The J segment lost 6 bases and the V segment lost 4 bases, leaving 2 bases of the junction unmatched. Looked up from germline, CDR1 is LGHDT and CDR2 is YNNKEL (reference sequence). This CDR3 has 14 residues. CDR3 residues: CASSLGQVNSPLHF. The CDR3, as DNA: TGTGCCAGCAGCCTGGGACAGGTTAATTCACCCCTCCACTTT.

The chain couples TRBV5-6 to TRBJ1-2, with 7 nucleotides matching TRBD1. V gave up 0 bases and J gave up 4 bases; unmatched junction bases: 3. CDR3 size: 14 residues. The germline V gene has CDR1 SGHDT and CDR2 YYEEEE. CDR3 sequence (DNA): TGTGCCAGCAGCTTGGCTGGACAGGTCTATGGCTACACCTTC. As protein: CASSLAGQVYGYTF.

The chain carries TRBV3-1 (or the pseudogene TRBV3-2) and TRBJ2-7; tentative D call: TRBD2 (6 bases). CDR3 length: 14 amino acids. Trimming left V 4 bases short and J 7 bases short, with 17 bases between. The V gene's germline CDR1 is LGHDT and CDR2 YNNKEL (reference sequence). CDR3 coding DNA: TGTGCCAGCAGCCCGGACGGGGGTTTGCGAGAGCAGTACTTC. It translates to CASSPDGGLREQYF.

The chain joins TRBV10-3 to TRBJ1-1; TRBD1 matches at 10 bases. The CDR3 extends over 13 amino acids. CDR1 ENHRY and CDR2 SYGVKD come from the germline V gene. After removal of 8 bases from V and 4 bases from J, the junction contained 4 bases not matched to a gene. CDR3 residues: CAIDRGRSTEAFF. In DNA form, the CDR3 reads TGTGCCATCGACAGGGGGCGGAGCACTGAAGCTTTCTTT.

This clone has only a few counts. The V and J genes are TRBV4-3 and TRBJ2-5; maybe TRBD2 (5 bases). The CDR3 length is 15 residues. Trimming cost V 0 bases and J 4 bases, with 12 bases left between them. Germline CDR1 is LGHNA and CDR2 is YSLEER. For the CDR3, the DNA is TGCGCCAGCAGCCAAGAGTGGACTTCGGGAGAGACCCAGTACTTC. It encodes CASSQEWTSGETQYF.

The V gene is TRBV4-1, the J gene TRBJ2-1; TRBD2 agrees at 13 bases. Germline V gene lookup returns CDR1 MGHRA and CDR2 YSYEKL. This CDR3 contains 17 residues. V gave up 1 base and J gave up 0 bases; unmatched junction bases: 0. CDR3 sequence reads: CASSQGTSGSSYNEQFF. In DNA, the CDR3 is TGCGCCAGCAGCCAAGGGACTAGCGGGAGCTCCTACAATGAGCAGTTCTTC.

The chain combines TRBV28 with TRBJ1-3; TRBD1 is a possible D gene (6 bases). Germline V gives CDR1 MDHEN, CDR2 SYDVKM. The ends were cut back, 5 bases at V and 0 bases at J, with 23 bases in the middle. This CDR3 has 19 residues. Written as DNA, the CDR3 is TGTGCCAGCAGTCTGTCATTACGTCATAGGACAGCCTCTGGAAACACCATATATTTT. This translates into CASSLSLRHRTASGNTIYF.

This clone was counted a single time. The CDR3 DNA reads as TGTGCCAGCAGGAGTAATAGAGGCACCGGGGAGCTGTTTTTT. This codes for CASRSNRGTGELFF. V usage is TRBV2 and J usage is TRBJ2-2, with D hard to call. The CDR3 has 14 amino acids. Looked up from germline, CDR1 is SNHLY and CDR2 is FYNNEI. The ends were cut back, 6 bases at V and 4 bases at J, with 12 bases in the middle.

This clone was recorded a few times. The rearrangement joins TRBV11-3 to TRBJ2-2; D uncertain. Trimming shortened V by 4 bases and J by 2 bases, and 2 bases separated the two germline ends. Germline loops: CDR1 SGHNT, CDR2 YENEEA. This CDR3 contains 12 residues. The CDR3 region is CASSSNTGELFF. The CDR3 coding sequence is TGTGCCAGCAGCTCTAACACCGGGGAGCTGTTTTTT.

V gene TRBV3-1 (or the pseudogene TRBV3-2) combines with J gene TRBJ1-1, with D perhaps matching TRBD1 (6 bases). This CDR3 is built from 15 residues. CDR1 is LGHDT and CDR2 is YNNKEL in the germline V gene (reference sequence). Trimming cost V 0 bases and J 4 bases, with 12 bases left between them. CDR3 sequence reads: CASSQESRGRTEAFF. The DNA of the CDR3 is TGTGCCAGCAGCCAAGAATCCAGGGGACGCACTGAAGCTTTCTTT.

This clone has a single count. The chain is built from TRBV4-3 and TRBJ1-1; a possible D gene is TRBD1 (6 bases). CDR3 length: 15 amino acids. The germline CDR1 and CDR2 sequences are LGHNA and YSLEER. V was pared by 5 bases and J by 1 base, with 14 bases between. The CDR3 here is CASSIMPGQNTEAFF. CDR3 DNA sequence: TGCGCCAGCAGCATAATGCCGGGACAGAACACTGAAGCTTTCTTT.